Listed below are T cell receptor beta chains from one sample, sequenced in a study of T cells in Graves' hyperthyroidism and ophthalmopathy. TCRdb fed the multiplex PCR reads into MiXCR, producing one record per CDR3 protein. The sample has about 400,000 distinct CDR3 sequences; approximately 13% are singletons. Material: blood. The receptors were sampled from a woman aged 18-29 years with Graves' hyperthyroidism. CDR3s include the opening cysteine and the closing phenylalanine or tryptophan. The D gene is left open where the match is weak. Clone size is given for some rows only: seen once, a few or many times, or a class if the clone is expanded.

clone size	V gene	J gene	D gene	CDR3 DNA	CDR3 protein
NA	TRBV28	TRBJ2-7	NA	TGTGCCAGCAGTACTCAGGGGCCCTCCTACGAGCAGTACTTC	CASSTQGPSYEQYF
many	TRBV12-3/TRBV12-4	TRBJ2-1	NA	TGTGCCAGCAGTTCTAGCAGCTATGAGCAGTTCTTC	CASSSSSYEQFF
many	TRBV28	TRBJ1-2	NA	TGTGCCAGCCGCGAAAGCGGATCTGGCTACACCTTC	CASRESGSGYTF
many	TRBV2	TRBJ2-5	NA	TGTGCCAGCAGTGCGCAACTAGTGCAGGCCGAAGAGACCCAGTACTTC	CASSAQLVQAEETQYF
many	TRBV20-1	TRBJ2-5	NA	TGCAGTGCTAGAGACCGCCTCCAAGAGACCCAGTACTTC	CSARDRLQETQYF
many	TRBV12-3/TRBV12-4	TRBJ2-1	TRBD2	TGTGCCAACGCGCTAGCGGGGGGTGATGAGCAGTTCTTC	CANALAGGDEQFF
many	TRBV6-1	TRBJ1-6	NA	TGTGCCAGCAGCGACGAATATAAAATCCGGGACCCAAGGTCACCCCTCCACTTT	CASSDEYKIRDPRSPLHF
many	TRBV7-9	TRBJ2-1	TRBD1	TGTGCCAGCAGCCCGCGGGTACGGGACAGGGGGCGCAATGAGCAGTTCTTC	CASSPRVRDRGRNEQFF
NA	TRBV2	TRBJ2-1	NA	TGTGCCAGCGGGGCGGCTACCAGCTCCTACAATGAGCAGTTCTTC	CASGAATSSYNEQFF
many	TRBV27	TRBJ2-1	NA	TGTGCCAGCAGCCTCCGCCGGACTGGGGAGCAGTTCTTC	CASSLRRTGEQFF
many	TRBV20-1	TRBJ2-5	TRBD2	TGCAGTGCTAGACCTAGCGGGAGGTCCCAAGAGACCCAGTACTTC	CSARPSGRSQETQYF
many	TRBV5-1	TRBJ1-6	NA	TGCGCCAGCAGTACAGATCCGGGACATATTAATTCACCCCTCCACTTT	CASSTDPGHINSPLHF
many	TRBV4-1	TRBJ1-1	NA	TGCGCCAGCAGCCAAGAGCCTCGGGCCTCAGGACGGAACACTGAAGCTTTCTTT	CASSQEPRASGRNTEAFF
many	TRBV7-2	TRBJ1-5	NA	TGTGCCAGCAGCTTAGGGGACACTATCAATCAGCCCCAGCATTTT	CASSLGDTINQPQHF
NA	TRBV4-2	TRBJ1-2	NA	TGTGCCAGCAGTATTTCGACGGACGCCTATGGCTACACCTTC	CASSISTDAYGYTF
many	TRBV12-3/TRBV12-4	TRBJ1-3	TRBD1	TGTGCCAGCAGTACTGACGGACAGGGAAGTTACACCATATATTTT	CASSTDGQGSYTIYF
NA	TRBV12-3/TRBV12-4	TRBJ2-4	NA	TGTGCCAGCAGTTCGGAAGATCTAGCCAAAAACATTCAGTACTTC	CASSSEDLAKNIQYF
NA	TRBV5-4	TRBJ2-3	NA	TGTGCCAGCAGCTTGGATTTTGGCAGCTCACGGTATTTT	CASSLDFGSSRYF
many	TRBV7-8	TRBJ1-1	TRBD1	TGTGCCAGCAGCTTACGCGGGACAGGGTTGACTGAAGCTTTCTTT	CASSLRGTGLTEAFF
few	TRBV9	TRBJ2-2	NA	TGTGCCAGCAGCCGAAATACAGGGAGGACCGGGGAGCTGTTTTTT	CASSRNTGRTGELFF
many	TRBV5-5	TRBJ1-2	NA	TGTGCCAGCACCCAAGTGGACGGACTAGCTAACTATGGCTACACCTTC	CASTQVDGLANYGYTF
many	TRBV6-5	TRBJ1-5	TRBD1	TGTGCCAGCAGTTACGGTGGACAGGGGCGGCCCCAGCATTTT	CASSYGGQGRPQHF
NA	TRBV7-9	TRBJ2-7	TRBD1	TGTGCCAGCAGCGGGGACAGGGTGTTAGAGCAGTACTTC	CASSGDRVLEQYF
NA	TRBV11-3	TRBJ1-1	TRBD1	TGTGCCAGCAGCCTACAGGGGGCGGGACGCACTGAAGCTTTCTTT	CASSLQGAGRTEAFF
many	TRBV28	TRBJ1-1	NA	TGTGCCAGCATCGGGGGGGAGATGAAGACTGAAGCTTTCTTT	CASIGGEMKTEAFF
few	TRBV18	TRBJ1-1	NA	TGTGCCAGCTCACCAGACTCTAACATGTGGACTGAAGCTTTCTTT	CASSPDSNMWTEAFF
many	TRBV7-9	TRBJ1-1	NA	TGTGCCAGCAGCCGGGACACGGTGAGGACTGAAGCTTTCTTT	CASSRDTVRTEAFF
few	TRBV20-1	TRBJ1-2	TRBD1	TGCAGTGCTAGGACAGGGAATGGTAATGGCTACACCTTC	CSARTGNGNGYTF
many	TRBV12-3/TRBV12-4	TRBJ1-2	NA	TGTGCCAGCAGTTTTGGGACAAACTATGGCTACACCTTC	CASSFGTNYGYTF
many	TRBV7-2	TRBJ1-1	NA	TGTGCCAGCAGCCTCTATGGGGAAACCAACACTGAAGCTTTCTTT	CASSLYGETNTEAFF
many	TRBV7-9	TRBJ1-5	TRBD1	TGTGCCAGCAGCTTAATGGTTGGGCAGGGGGTCGGTCAGCCCCAGCATTTT	CASSLMVGQGVGQPQHF
many	TRBV7-9	TRBJ1-4	NA	TGTGCCAGCAGCTTGACGGTGTCAGCAACTAATGAAAAACTGTTTTTT	CASSLTVSATNEKLFF
many	TRBV12-3/TRBV12-4	TRBJ2-7	NA	TGTGCCAGCAGTTTCCCAGGGGAAACCTACGAGCAGTACTTC	CASSFPGETYEQYF
many	TRBV29-1	TRBJ1-3	NA	TGCAGCGTTGCTCCCGGAGCCTCTGGAAACACCATATATTTT	CSVAPGASGNTIYF
NA	TRBV4-1	TRBJ1-1	NA	TGCGCCAGCAGCCAAGATCAGGAGACAGCAATGAACACTGAAGCTTTCTTT	CASSQDQETAMNTEAFF
many	TRBV5-1	TRBJ1-2	NA	TGCGCCAGCAGCAGGGGGGAATATGGCTACACCTTC	CASSRGEYGYTF
many	TRBV18	TRBJ1-1	NA	TGTGCCAGCTCACTGGGGGAGTGGACTGAAGCTTTCTTT	CASSLGEWTEAFF
many	TRBV28	TRBJ2-2	TRBD1	TGTGCCAGCAGCCCGGACAGGGTCGGGGAGCTGTTTTTT	CASSPDRVGELFF
many	TRBV28	TRBJ1-6	TRBD1	TGTGCCAGCAGTCCCGGGACAGGGAATAATTCACCCCTCCACTTT	CASSPGTGNNSPLHF
few	TRBV27	TRBJ1-2	TRBD1	TGTGCCAGCAGTGCGGACAGGGCCACAAGCTATGGCTACACCTTC	CASSADRATSYGYTF
many	TRBV28	TRBJ2-7	TRBD2	TGTGCCAGCAATCTACCGGGAGGTCACTACGAGCAGTACTTC	CASNLPGGHYEQYF
many	TRBV7-9	TRBJ2-7	NA	TGTGCCAGCAGCTTAGAATCGAGTGAGCAGTACTTC	CASSLESSEQYF
many	TRBV2	TRBJ2-7	NA	TGTGCCAGCAGTGAATGGCAGTTATCATCCTACGAGCAGTACTTC	CASSEWQLSSYEQYF
NA	TRBV19	TRBJ1-1	NA	TGTGCCAGTAGTATCAGGGGACCTGAAACCTCTGAAGCTTTCTTT	CASSIRGPETSEAFF
many	TRBV25-1	TRBJ2-3	NA	TGTGCCAGCAGTGATGTCGGGGATACGCAGTATTTT	CASSDVGDTQYF